This T cell receptor beta chain was captured in a study of breast tumors, draining lymph nodes, adjacent tissues. Germline V gene sequence: CDR1 WNHNN, CDR2 SYGVQD (reference sequence). Trimming took 3 bases from V and 0 from J, leaving 0 bases between them. This CDR3 has 12 amino acids. Breast cancer patients provided tissue from their axillary draining lymph nodes. Using its own MiXCR run on the multiplex PCR reads, TCRdb lists one record per CDR3 protein. Of approximately 230,000 distinct CDR3 sequences listed, less than 40% are singletons. This clonotype has at least ten counts. This receptor was obtained from a female donor with breast cancer. Some clones in this sample may be carry-over from other donors' samples. V gene TRBV10-1 combines with J gene TRBJ1-5; no firm D call. Sequenced input: axillary lymph node tissue. The DNA of the CDR3 is TGCGCCAGCAGTGATAGCAATCAGCCCCAGCATTTT. Translating gives CASSDSNQPQHF.